This T cell receptor (beta chain) was sequenced during a study of cytomegalovirus exposure and HLA in healthy donors. Study-wide points: A previous analysis found most TCR beta V segments productive roughly 90% or roughly 30% of the time. Later analysis indicated greater clonal expansion among HLA-associated TCR beta chains than among equally common other chains. Some TCR beta chains (more than 150 of them) were listed as cytomegalovirus-associated. Most sequenced TCRs were rare (though some public TCRs occurred in many donors).

With regard to this clone: Its antigen is undetermined.

This PCR relied on a set of 60 Vbeta primers and 13 Jbeta primers. Clones were sequenced by immunoSEQ multiplex PCR, and TCRdb holds only the in-frame ones, with some missing. Of about 70,000 clones listed, 85% to 90% are singletons. CDR1 and CDR2 (germline): LNHNV, YYDKDF (reference sequence). V was trimmed by 3 bases and J by 5 bases, leaving 19 bases between them. The CDR3 covers 16 residues. Sequences were obtained from PBMCs. This TCR derives from a woman aged 25 to 39 in good health and CMV-seropositive. This sequence joins TRBV15 and TRBJ2-5; a weak D match, TRBD1 (6 bases). CDR3 amino acids: CATSRDRDKPRETQYF. CDR3 DNA: TGTGCCACCAGCAGGGACCGGGACAAGCCGCGGGAGACCCAGTACTTC. The full variable domain, with the rest looked up from reference TRBV15 and TRBJ2-5, is DAMVIQNPRYQVTQFGKPVTLSCSQTLNHNVMYWYQQKSSQAPKLLFHYYDKDFNNEADTPDNFQSRRPNTSFCFLDIRSPGLGDTAMYLCATSRDRDKPRETQYFGPGTRLLVL.